This T cell receptor beta chain stems from a study of graft-versus-host responses after intestinal transplantation. Study conclusions and caveats: GvH clones were identified in recipient marrow, with some first appearing in ileum or blood.

This table comes from immunoSEQ multiplex PCR, and its TCRdb copy is limited to in-frame clones, with some not included. The table has approximately 11,000 clones, roughly 76% seen once. As regards this clone: Its matching antigen is unknown.

Per the germline V gene, CDR1 is SGHDT and CDR2 is YYEEEE. The CDR3 has 18 residues. Deletions cut 1 base from V and 2 bases from J, with 21 bases between. Tissue processing of the graft released intraepithelial and lamina propria lymphocytes from it. The receptor's source is a human patient who received an intestinal transplant, so some T cells may come from the graft donor. Sequencing was performed on ileum tissue, taken 23 days after intestinal transplant. V gene TRBV5-6 combines with J gene TRBJ1-1; unclear D gene. In DNA form, the CDR3 reads TGTGCCAGCAGCTTGTTCGGCCGGAACGGGTTAGGCAACACTGAAGCTTTCTTT. Its translation is CASSLFGRNGLGNTEAFF.